Reported below is one T cell receptor (beta chain). The antigen it binds to is not known. The sample holds no much larger clone one base away, and base qualities are not on file. The data stem from a study of Ad26.COV2.S vaccination and SARS-CoV-2 variants (dated by TCRdb to the early 2020s). As for the study more broadly: Donors in the vaccine arm were drawn from COV1001, a multicentre, randomized, double-blind, placebo-controlled phase I-IIa trial testing Ad26.COV2.S in healthy adults. Ad26.COV2.S was administered intramuscularly at 5 x 10^10 or 1 x 10^11 viral particles, either as a single shot or as two shots given 56 days apart. The specificity and breadth of SARS-CoV-2-reactive T cell receptors after Ad26.COV2.S vaccination were assessed by TCRbeta repertoire sequencing. The TCR-sequenced set comprised about 32 samples: about 19 Ad26.COV2.S vaccine recipients, 5 placebo recipients and 8 SARS-CoV-2 convalescent individuals. Trial participants were randomized into five groups of five, in which low-dose or high-dose Ad26.COV2.S was given once or twice, or placebo was given on both occasions. Throughout the experiments and outcome assessment, investigators stayed blinded to trial group allocation. Findings and caveats that apply to the study as a whole: The study lacked the statistical power to compare responses across vaccine doses or regimens. After vaccination, substantial breadth of spike-specific CD8+ and CD4+ T cell responses was reported. The authors noted that the TCR breadth and depth analyses may have underestimated total T cell responses. Compared with placebo recipients, Ad26.COV2.S recipients showed higher spike-specific TCR breadth (P = 0.0014). Non-spike TCR breadth was comparable between vaccine and placebo recipients, consistent with the vaccine containing only spike.

The immunoSEQ Assay was the method used to sequence TCRbeta CDR3 regions. After extraction, genomic DNA underwent amplification by bias-controlled multiplex PCR, followed by high-throughput sequencing. From the authors' description of their analysis: To quantify the absolute abundance of each unique TCRbeta CDR3 region, sequences were collapsed and filtered. Usable DNA was measured by amplifying reference genes present in all nucleated cells, and TCRbeta template counts were normalized to that usable DNA to estimate T cell fraction. Repertoire TCRs were annotated as SARS-CoV-2-specific by exact matching of V gene, CDR3 amino acid sequence and J gene to a known reactive TCR set. The reference SARS-CoV-2 TCR set was obtained from MIRA and was filtered for enrichment in COVID-19-positive ImmuneCODE repertoires, whereby public or cross-reactive TCRs were removed. Based on the MIRA antigens, annotated TCRs were further analysed at the level of specific ORF or position within ORF. Depth was the summed frequency of annotated unique rearrangements, while breadth was defined as annotated unique rearrangements over total unique productive rearrangements. Group comparisons of TCR breadth used two-sided Wilcoxon rank-sum tests. The table comes from immuneACCESS by way of TCRdb, which keeps in-frame sequences with V and J called. Part of the clones is missing from these tables; in studies checked, under half for an unresolved V gene and the rest for unknown reasons. D and trimming were read from the DNA, whereas the V and J calls and clone size are those reported in that table. In this sample the table shows 440,000 or so clones, 89% of which occur a single time. 1.7% of the sample comes from the top ten.

The treatment or condition label, as the study defines it: some 20 received Ad26.COV2.S at low or high dose, single or two shots; 5 received placebo; per-sample allocation not given. For vaccine and placebo recipients, the sequenced repertoires came from samples collected on day 63 after the first injection. Between 29 July and 7 August 2020, Cohort 1b enrolled 20 to 30 adults aged 18-55 years at one site in Boston, USA. Ad26.COV2.S consisted of a replication-incompetent adenovirus type 26 vector by which a prefusion-stabilized SARS-CoV-2 spike protein from the original Wuhan strain was expressed. The germline V gene (reference sequence) yields MNHEY for CDR1 and SMNVEV for CDR2. The CDR3 spans 18 residues, from the cysteine through the phenylalanine. Only CDR3 DNA is held: 54 bases, read in frame from base 1. Clipping removes 0 bases from V and 6 bases from J, with 11 as the unmatched junction base count.

The material was peripheral blood, obtained in a trial of Ad26.COV2.S vaccine versus placebo. The origin of this receptor is a person between 18 and 65 years old who received the Ad26.COV2.S COVID-19 vaccine or a placebo. The chain is encoded by TRBV27 joined to TRBJ2-7; a stretch of 13 junction bases matches TRBD2. The CDR3 region has the sequence CASSLSGLTSGRAGEQYF. Here is the DNA: TGTGCCAGCAGTTTATCGGGCTTAACTAGCGGGAGGGCGGGCGAGCAGTACTTC.